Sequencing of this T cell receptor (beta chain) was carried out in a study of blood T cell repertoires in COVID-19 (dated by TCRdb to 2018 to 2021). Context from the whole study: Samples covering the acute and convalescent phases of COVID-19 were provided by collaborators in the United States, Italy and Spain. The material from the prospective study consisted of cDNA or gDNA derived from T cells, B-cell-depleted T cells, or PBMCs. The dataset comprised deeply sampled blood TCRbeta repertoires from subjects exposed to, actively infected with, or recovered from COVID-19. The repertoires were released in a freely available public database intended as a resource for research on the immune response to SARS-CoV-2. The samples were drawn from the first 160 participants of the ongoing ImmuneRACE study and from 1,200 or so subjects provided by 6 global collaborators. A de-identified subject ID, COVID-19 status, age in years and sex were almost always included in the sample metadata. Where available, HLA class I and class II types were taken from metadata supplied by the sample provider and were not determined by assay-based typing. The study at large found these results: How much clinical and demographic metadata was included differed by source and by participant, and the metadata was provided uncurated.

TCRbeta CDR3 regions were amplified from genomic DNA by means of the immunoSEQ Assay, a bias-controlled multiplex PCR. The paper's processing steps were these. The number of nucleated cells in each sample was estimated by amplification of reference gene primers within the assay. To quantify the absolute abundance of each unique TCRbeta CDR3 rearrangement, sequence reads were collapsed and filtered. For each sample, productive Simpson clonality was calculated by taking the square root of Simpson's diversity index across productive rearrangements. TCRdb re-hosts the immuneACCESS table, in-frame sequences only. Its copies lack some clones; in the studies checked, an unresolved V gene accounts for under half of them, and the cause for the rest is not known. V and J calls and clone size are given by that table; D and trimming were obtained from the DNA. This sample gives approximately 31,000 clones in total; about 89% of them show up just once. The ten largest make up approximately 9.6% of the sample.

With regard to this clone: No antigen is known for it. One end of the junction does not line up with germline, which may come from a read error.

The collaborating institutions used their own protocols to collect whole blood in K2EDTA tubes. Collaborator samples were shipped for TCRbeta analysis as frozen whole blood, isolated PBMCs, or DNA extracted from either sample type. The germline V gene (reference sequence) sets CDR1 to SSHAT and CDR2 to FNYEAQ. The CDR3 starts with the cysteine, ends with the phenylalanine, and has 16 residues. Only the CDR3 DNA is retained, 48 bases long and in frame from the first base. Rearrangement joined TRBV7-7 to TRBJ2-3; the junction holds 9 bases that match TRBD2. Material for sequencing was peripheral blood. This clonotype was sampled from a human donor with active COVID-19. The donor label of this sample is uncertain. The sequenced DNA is TGTGCTAGCAGCTTAGAGGCTAGCGGGGGCACAGATACGCAGTATTTT. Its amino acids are CASSLEASGGTDTQYF.